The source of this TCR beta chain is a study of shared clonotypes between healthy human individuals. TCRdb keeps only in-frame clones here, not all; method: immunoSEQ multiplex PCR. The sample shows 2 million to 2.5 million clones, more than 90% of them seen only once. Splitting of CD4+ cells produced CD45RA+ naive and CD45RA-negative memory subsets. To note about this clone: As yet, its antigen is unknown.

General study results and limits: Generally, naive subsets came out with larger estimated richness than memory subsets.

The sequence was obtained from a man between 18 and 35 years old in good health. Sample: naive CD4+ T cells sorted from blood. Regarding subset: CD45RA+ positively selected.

CDR3 in DNA: TGTGCCTGGAGCTTACTCCGGACTAGCGGTTACACCGGGGAGCTGTTTTTT. Translated, it gives CAWSLLRTSGYTGELFF. The chain uses TRBV30 and TRBJ2-2; TRBD2 agrees at 10 bases. The CDR3 has 17 amino acids. Germline V gene sequence: CDR1 GTSNPN, CDR2 SVGIG (reference sequence). The trim removed 3 bases at V and 3 bases at J, leaving 10 bases unmatched.